The clone carrying this TCR beta chain appeared a single time. The CDR3 spans 15 residues. V was pared by 5 bases and J by 7 bases, with 18 bases between. Germline V gives CDR1 WNHNN, CDR2 SYGVQD (reference sequence). Some clones are missing from TCRdb's copy, which holds only in-frame ones; the method was immunoSEQ multiplex PCR. The sample yields some 2,100,000 clones, approximately 96% seen once. This entry is derived from a study of shared clonotypes between healthy human individuals. This chain links TRBV10-1 with TRBJ2-1; either TRBD1 or TRBD2 may fit D (6 bases each). The clonotype originates from a man aged 18 to 29 in good health. The sequencing input was naive CD4+ T cells sorted from blood. Subset meaning: CD45RA+ positively selected. For the CDR3, the DNA is TGCGCCAGCAGTTTGACGTCCACGGGGGCGAATGAGCAGTTCTTC. Its translation is CASSLTSTGANEQFF.